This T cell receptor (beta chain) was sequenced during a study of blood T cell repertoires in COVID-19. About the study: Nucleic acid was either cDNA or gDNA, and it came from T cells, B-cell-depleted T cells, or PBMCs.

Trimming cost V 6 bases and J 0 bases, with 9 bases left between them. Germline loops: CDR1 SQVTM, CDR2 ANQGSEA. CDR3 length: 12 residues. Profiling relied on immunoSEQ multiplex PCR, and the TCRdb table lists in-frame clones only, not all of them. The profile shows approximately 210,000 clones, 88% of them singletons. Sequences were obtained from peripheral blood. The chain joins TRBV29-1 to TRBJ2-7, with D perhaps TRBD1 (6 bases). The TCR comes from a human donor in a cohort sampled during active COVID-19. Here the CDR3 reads CSVIRGSYEQYF. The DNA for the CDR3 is TGCAGCGTCATCAGGGGCTCCTACGAGCAGTACTTC.